Listed here are 27 T cell receptor beta chains from one sample, sequenced in a study of cytomegalovirus exposure and HLA in healthy donors. PCR amplification relied on 60 Vbeta primers (plus 13 Jbeta primers). Repertoires were generated with immunoSEQ multiplex PCR, while TCRdb's copy carries only in-frame clones and drops some. The sample comprises 150,000 to 200,000 clones, over 75% of which are singletons, and nearly 6.5% rests with the top ten. Sequenced sample: PBMCs. These receptors all come from a man between 35 and 55 years old in good health and CMV-seropositive.

This clone has just a few counts. This chain joins TRBV7-6 and TRBJ2-7; tentative D call: TRBD2 (6 bases). Trimming took off 1 base at V and 1 base at J, with 17 bases between the two ends. The CDR3 spans 17 residues. CDR1 is SGHVS and CDR2 is FNYEAQ in the germline V gene. CDR3 sequence reads: CASSLGFGGEGSYEQYF. Here the CDR3 DNA reads TGTGCCAGCAGCTTAGGTTTTGGCGGGGAAGGATCCTACGAGCAGTACTTC.

This clone occurred a few times. The chain combines TRBV7-9 with TRBJ2-3; TRBD2 is a possible D gene (6 bases). V was pared by 5 bases and J by 3 bases, with 15 bases between. This CDR3 spans 15 amino acids. Per germline, CDR1 SEHNR and CDR2 FQNEAQ (reference sequence). The CDR3 region is CASSGRTRGTDTQYF. CDR3 bases: TGTGCCAGCAGCGGCCGGACCCGGGGGACAGATACGCAGTATTTT.

Only a few counts were recorded for this clone. The chain uses TRBV9 and TRBJ2-3; TRBD2 is a possible D gene (6 bases). Germline V lookup: CDR1 SGDLS, CDR2 YYNGEE. There are 17 residues in the CDR3. Trimming left V 4 bases short and J 4 bases short, with 22 bases between. CDR3 amino acids: CASSWRGDPGTSDTQYF. CDR3 nucleotide sequence: TGTGCCAGCAGCTGGAGAGGGGACCCGGGGACTTCAGATACGCAGTATTTT.

This chain connects TRBV13 to TRBJ2-5, with TRBD2 identical over 10 bases. The end of the DNA aligns better with TRBJ2-7, so the J call may be wrong. The CDR3 has 17 amino acids. The germline gives CDR1 PRHDT, CDR2 FYEKMQ (reference sequence). CDR3 sequence: CASSPPPGTSVSYEQYF. The CDR3 nucleotides read TGTGCCAGCAGCCCACCGCCCGGGACTAGCGTATCCTACGAGCAGTACTTC.

CDR3 sequence: CALGQTAGGRGEAFF. CDR3 bases: TGTGCCCTCGGTCAAACGGCGGGGGGCCGAGGTGAAGCTTTCTTT. The chain is built from TRBV6-1 and TRBJ1-1; D perhaps matches TRBD1 (6 bases). Germline values: CDR1 MNHNS, CDR2 SASEGT. Trimming cost V 11 bases and J 7 bases, with 26 bases left between them. This CDR3 has 15 amino acids.

This clone was found once. Here the CDR3 omits its conserved ending phenylalanine or tryptophan, so a read error is the likely source. Because the CDR3's place on the DNA is in doubt, the DNA is left out and the CDR3 is given as listed by TCRdb. J is TRBJ1-2 and V is TRBV27; TRBD1 reflects the table's D call only, with no check against the DNA. The CDR3 spans 13 amino acids, including both terminal residues. Germline V gene sequence: CDR1 MNHEY, CDR2 SMNVEV (reference sequence). The CDR3 here is CASSPGQGPGGTL.

The chain couples TRBV6-5 to TRBJ2-5; the D gene is possibly TRBD1 (6 bases). With 4 bases removed from V and 3 bases from J, the gap between germline ends came to 12 bases. Germline V lookup: CDR1 MNHEY, CDR2 SVGAGI. The CDR3 is 14 amino acids. DNA for the CDR3: TGTGCCAGCAGTTCGGGACACCACAAAGAGACCCAGTACTTC. Its translation is CASSSGHHKETQYF.

The rearrangement links TRBV29-1 to TRBJ1-1; D possibly corresponds to TRBD1 (6 bases). Germline-derived CDR1 and CDR2 are SQVTM and ANQGSEA. The V and J ends lost 7 bases and 3 bases respectively, with 18 bases between them. The CDR3 length is 14 residues. CDR3 nucleotides: TGCAGCGCGAGAGGGGGAGGGGTCGACACTGAAGCTTTCTTT. Encoded protein: CSARGGGVDTEAFF.

The sample holds a few counts of this clone. V and J are TRBV5-6 and TRBJ2-1; TRBD2 aligns across 7 bases. CDR1 SGHDT and CDR2 YYEEEE come from the germline V gene. V lost 6 bases, J lost 8 bases, and 14 bases stayed unmatched. The CDR3 length is 15 residues. CDR3 DNA: TGTGCCAGCAACCCTATAGCGGGCCGTGGCGATGAGCAGTTCTTC. The encoded protein is CASNPIAGRGDEQFF.

The gene calls are TRBV7-9 and TRBJ1-5; unclear D gene. Germline CDR1 reads SEHNR; CDR2 reads FQNEAQ (reference sequence). This CDR3 is 15 amino acids long. The V and J ends lost 2 bases and 1 base respectively, with 9 bases between them. CDR3 sequence (DNA): TGTGCCAGCAGCTTATATTGGCCAAGCAATCAGCCCCAGCATTTT. This sequence encodes CASSLYWPSNQPQHF.

The chain employs TRBV25-1 and TRBJ2-5; tentative D call: TRBD1 (5 bases). The CDR3 consists of 14 residues. The V end was cut by 4 bases, the J end by 1 base, with 10 bases between. Germline V lookup: CDR1 MGHDK, CDR2 SYGVNS. CDR3: CASSAQTAQETQYF. For the CDR3, the DNA is TGTGCCAGCAGTGCCCAGACAGCCCAAGAGACCCAGTACTTC. Filled out from reference TRBV25-1 and TRBJ2-5, the complete variable domain reads EADIYQTPRYLVIGTGKKITLECSQTMGHDKMYWYQQDPGMELHLIHYSYGVNSTEKGDLSSESTVSRIRTEHFPLTLESARPSHTSQYLCASSAQTAQETQYFGPGTRLLVL.

The V gene is TRBV10-3, the J gene TRBJ2-7; D not certain. The CDR3 totals 11 residues. Germline V gene sequence: CDR1 ENHRY, CDR2 SYGVKD. The V gene lost 6 bases and the J gene lost 3 bases, with 6 bases spanning the gap. The CDR3 here is CAISANYEQYF. The CDR3 DNA reads as TGTGCCATCAGCGCGAACTACGAGCAGTACTTC.

V and J are TRBV5-1 and TRBJ2-2; D perhaps matches TRBD2 (7 bases). V was clipped by 1 base and J by 4 bases, with 11 bases between them. Germline V gene sequence: CDR1 SGHRS, CDR2 YFSETQ. The CDR3 has 15 residues. The CDR3, as DNA: TGCGCCAGCAGCTTGTGGGGGGGCAGCACCGGGGAGCTGTTTTTT. Translated: CASSLWGGSTGELFF.

This chain joins TRBV29-1 and TRBJ2-7; 7 nucleotides line up with TRBD1. The CDR3 length is 13 residues. The germline gives CDR1 SQVTM, CDR2 ANQGSEA. The J segment lost 4 bases and the V segment lost 5 bases, leaving 8 bases of the junction unmatched. The CDR3 region has the DNA TGCAGCGTTATGGGTAGGGGGCTGTACGAGCAGTACTTC. Protein: CSVMGRGLYEQYF.

This clone was counted once. The rearrangement uses TRBV5-1 and TRBJ2-1, with 7 bases fitting TRBD1. V lost 1 base, J lost 5 bases, and 6 bases stayed unmatched. Germline V gene lookup returns CDR1 SGHRS and CDR2 YFSETQ. The CDR3 contains 15 residues. The CDR3 DNA sequence: TGCGCCAGCAGCTTGTTCGGGACAGATGACAATGAGCAGTTCTTC. Protein sequence: CASSLFGTDDNEQFF. Full variable domain (rest looked up from reference TRBV5-1 and TRBJ2-1): KAGVTQTPRYLIKTRGQQVTLSCSPISGHRSVSWYQQTPGQGLQFLFEYFSETQRNKGNFPGRFSGRQFSNSRSEMNVSTLELGDSALYLCASSLFGTDDNEQFFGPGTRLTVL.

The genes are TRBV9 and TRBJ2-3; 7 bases align to TRBD2. The CDR3 contains 16 residues. The V and J ends lost 6 bases and 6 bases, in that order; junction bases with no gene match: 16. Germline loops: CDR1 SGDLS, CDR2 YYNGEE. The CDR3 here is CASTTPGLEGHDTQYF. In DNA form, the CDR3 reads TGTGCCAGCACCACTCCAGGACTAGAGGGGCACGATACGCAGTATTTT.

The chain employs TRBV4-2 and TRBJ2-2; D is possibly TRBD2 (6 bases). The CDR3 contains 18 residues. Per the germline V gene, CDR1 is LGHNA and CDR2 is YNFKEQ. V lost 0 bases and J lost 1, with 15 bases in between. The CDR3 is CASSQESPGTQNTGELFF. The CDR3 coding sequence is TGTGCCAGCAGCCAAGAATCACCCGGGACTCAGAACACCGGGGAGCTGTTTTTT.

This chain's CDR3 is CASRGTSGRGGLTDTQYF. The CDR3 bases are TGTGCCAGCAGAGGGACTAGCGGGAGAGGGGGGCTAACAGATACGCAGTATTTT. The V and J genes are TRBV2 and TRBJ2-3, with 14 bases that match TRBD2. In germline, CDR1 is SNHLY, CDR2 FYNNEI. V lost 6 bases, J lost 3 bases, and 11 bases stayed unmatched. The CDR3 extends over 18 amino acids. The whole variable domain, remainder taken from reference TRBV2 and TRBJ2-3, is EPEVTQTPSHQVTQMGQEVILRCVPISNHLYFYWYRQILGQKVEFLVSFYNNEISEKSEIFDDQFSVERPDGSNFTLKIRSTKLEDSAMYFCASRGTSGRGGLTDTQYFGPGTRLTVL.

J is TRBJ1-1 and V is TRBV6-1; D possibly corresponds to TRBD1 (5 bases). CDR3 size: 14 residues. Trimming left V 6 bases short and J 1 base short, with 12 bases between. Germline CDR1 reads MNHNS; CDR2 reads SASEGT. The CDR3 here is CASSRQTRNTEAFF. The CDR3 nucleotides read TGTGCCAGCAGCAGACAGACACGGAACACTGAAGCTTTCTTT.

The rearrangement joins TRBV6-6 to TRBJ2-1; TRBD2 aligns across 10 bases. Germline CDR1 MNHNY, CDR2 SVGAGI (reference sequence). The CDR3 totals 15 residues. The V gene end was trimmed by 6 bases and the J gene end by 10 bases; junction bases not matched to a gene: 12. The CDR3 nucleotides are TGTGCCAGCAGCCAGTCTAGCGGGAGAAGGTGGGAGCAGTTCTTC. Protein sequence: CASSQSSGRRWEQFF.

V gene TRBV18 combines with J gene TRBJ2-6; D gene unclear. CDR3 length equals 13 residues. The germline V gene has CDR1 KGHSH and CDR2 LQKENI. V lost 6 bases and J lost 2, with 5 bases in between. This CDR3 reads CASSLPGANVLTF. CDR3 nucleotide sequence: TGTGCCAGCTCGCTACCTGGGGCCAACGTCCTGACTTTC. The whole variable domain, remainder taken from reference TRBV18 and TRBJ2-6, is NAGVMQNPRHLVRRRGQEARLRCSPMKGHSHVYWYRQLPEEGLKFMVYLQKENIIDESGMPKERFSAEFPKEGPSILRIQQVVRGDSAAYFCASSLPGANVLTFGAGSRLTVL.

V gene TRBV11-2 combines with J gene TRBJ2-5; D is perhaps TRBD2 (6 bases). The CDR3 runs 16 residues. Germline CDR1 reads SGHAT; CDR2 reads FQNNGV. V was shortened by 4 bases and J by 2 bases, with 17 bases between the two germline ends. CDR3 nucleotide sequence: TGTGCCAGCAGCTCCATAGGCGGGGAAATTCAAGAGACCCAGTACTTC. It is translated as CASSSIGGEIQETQYF. Complete variable domain (other parts from reference TRBV11-2 and TRBJ2-5): EAGVAQSPRYKIIEKRQSVAFWCNPISGHATLYWYQQILGQGPKLLIQFQNNGVVDDSQLPKDRFSAERLKGVDSTLKIQPAKLEDSAVYLCASSSIGGEIQETQYFGPGTRLLVL.

The chain combines TRBV18 with TRBJ2-1; 8 bases are a match to TRBD2. Germline V gene data show CDR1 as KGHSH and CDR2 as LQKENI. The CDR3 spans 17 residues. With V trimmed by 2 bases and J by 2 bases, 8 bases remained unmatched. Written as DNA, the CDR3 is TGTGCCAGCTCACCATTGTCAAGTAGCGGGGCCTACAATGAGCAGTTCTTC. Residues: CASSPLSSSGAYNEQFF.

The chain employs TRBV4-2 and TRBJ2-3, with TRBD2 as a possible D gene (6 bases). There are 15 residues in the CDR3. Trimming removed 4 bases from V and 12 bases from J, with 23 bases in between. Per the germline V gene, CDR1 is LGHNA and CDR2 is YNFKEQ. The CDR3 loop is CASSPHRDSESPQYF. CDR3 coding DNA: TGTGCCAGCAGCCCGCACCGGGACTCCGAAAGTCCACAGTATTTT.

The rearrangement links TRBV28 to TRBJ2-7, with 9 positions matching TRBD1. V lost 11 bases and J lost 2; bases outside the gene matches: 4. In germline, CDR1 is MDHEN, CDR2 SYDVKM. The CDR3 has 12 amino acids. CDR3 residues: CASGQGTYEQYF. CDR3 nucleotide sequence: TGTGCCTCAGGACAGGGGACCTACGAGCAGTACTTC.

The chain combines TRBV27 with TRBJ2-6, with D hard to call. The V gene's germline CDR1 is MNHEY and CDR2 SMNVEV (reference sequence). This CDR3 is 15 amino acids long. Trimming pared 7 bases from V and 0 bases from J, leaving 10 bases between. CDR3 sequence reads: CASTSYYSGANVLTF. The CDR3 nucleotides are TGTGCCAGCACGTCTTACTACTCTGGGGCCAACGTCCTGACTTTC.

This chain uses TRBV5-1 with TRBJ1-6; D is perhaps TRBD1 (5 bases). CDR3 size: 15 residues. Germline V lookup: CDR1 SGHRS, CDR2 YFSETQ. Between the trimmed V and J ends, which lost 0 bases and 8 bases, there was a span of 12 bases. The CDR3 loop is CASSLAQGSDSPLHF. CDR3 DNA: TGCGCCAGCAGCTTGGCGCAGGGATCGGATTCACCCCTCCACTTT.